Listed below are T cell receptor beta chains from one sample, sequenced in a study of patients and donors after allogeneic stem cell transplantation. TCRdb redid the calling of the RT-PCR reads with MiXCR, one entry per CDR3 protein. This table has about 400,000 distinct CDR3 sequences, approximately 16% appearing once. Sequences were obtained from blood, either unsorted or a sorted T cell fraction (not recorded which). The receptors come from a human donor who was either an allogeneic HSCT recipient or a stem cell or donor lymphocyte infusion donor (not recorded which). It is not recorded whose cells these are; they may come from a transplant donor. Each CDR3 is given with its conserved first and last residue. The D gene is left open where the match is weak. Size is stated for part of the rows, as once, few or many counts, or as a class when the clone is expanded.

j_call: TRBJ1-6; d_call: NA; clone_size: NA; v_call: TRBV5-6; cdr3_aa: CASSLVRGRNSPLHF; cdr3_nt: TGTGCCAGCAGCTTGGTCAGGGGTCGAAATTCACCCCTCCACTTT
j_call: TRBJ2-7; d_call: NA; clone_size: many; v_call: TRBV7-2; cdr3_aa: CASSKKQKEYF; cdr3_nt: TGTGCCAGCAGCAAAAAACAGAAGGAGTACTTC
j_call: TRBJ2-2; d_call: NA; clone_size: once; v_call: TRBV5-1; cdr3_aa: CASSFNSPNTGELFF; cdr3_nt: TGCGCCAGCAGCTTTAACAGCCCGAACACCGGGGAGCTGTTTTTT
j_call: TRBJ1-4; d_call: NA; clone_size: NA; v_call: TRBV5-1; cdr3_aa: CASSRGFATNEKLFF; cdr3_nt: TGCGCCAGCAGTCGAGGTTTTGCGACTAATGAAAAACTGTTTTTT
j_call: TRBJ1-1; d_call: TRBD1; clone_size: many; v_call: TRBV10-3; cdr3_aa: CAIRDRVLRDLNTEAFF; cdr3_nt: TGTGCCATCAGAGACAGGGTTCTCAGGGATTTGAACACTGAAGCTTTCTTT
j_call: TRBJ2-1; d_call: NA; clone_size: NA; v_call: TRBV7-8; cdr3_aa: CASSRGWGTSSYNEQFF; cdr3_nt: TGTGCCAGCAGCCGCGGTTGGGGGACCTCCTCCTACAATGAGCAGTTCTTC
j_call: TRBJ2-7; d_call: NA; clone_size: few; v_call: TRBV7-9; cdr3_aa: CASSFTDGGEYF; cdr3_nt: TGTGCCAGCAGCTTCACGGACGGAGGGGAGTACTTC
j_call: TRBJ1-1; d_call: NA; clone_size: few; v_call: TRBV12-3/TRBV12-4; cdr3_aa: CASSPRTVDTEAFF; cdr3_nt: TGTGCCAGCAGTCCAAGGACTGTTGACACTGAAGCTTTCTTT
j_call: TRBJ2-2; d_call: NA; clone_size: few; v_call: TRBV24-1; cdr3_aa: CATSDVQGSNTGELFF; cdr3_nt: TGTGCCACCAGTGACGTACAGGGATCGAACACCGGGGAGCTGTTTTTT
j_call: TRBJ1-2; d_call: NA; clone_size: many; v_call: TRBV7-2; cdr3_aa: CASSLGPGLYGYTF; cdr3_nt: TGTGCCAGCAGCTTAGGGCCGGGCCTCTATGGCTACACCTTC
j_call: TRBJ2-7; d_call: TRBD2; clone_size: few; v_call: TRBV9; cdr3_aa: CASSVGLAGALHEQYF; cdr3_nt: TGTGCCAGCAGCGTGGGTCTAGCGGGGGCTCTCCACGAGCAGTACTTC
j_call: TRBJ2-5; d_call: TRBD2; clone_size: few; v_call: TRBV5-8; cdr3_aa: CASSLAQRESQYF; cdr3_nt: TGTGCCAGCAGCTTGGCTCAGCGGGAGTCCCAGTACTTC
j_call: TRBJ1-1; d_call: TRBD1; clone_size: NA; v_call: TRBV27; cdr3_aa: CASSPRGTGMGMNTEAFF; cdr3_nt: TGTGCCAGCAGTCCGCGCGGGACAGGGATGGGGATGAACACTGAAGCTTTCTTT
j_call: TRBJ1-1; d_call: NA; clone_size: NA; v_call: TRBV6-5; cdr3_aa: CASIHWGTEAFF; cdr3_nt: TGTGCCAGCATCCACTGGGGCACTGAAGCTTTCTTT
j_call: TRBJ2-7; d_call: TRBD2; clone_size: NA; v_call: TRBV29-1; cdr3_aa: CSAGTSGLREQYF; cdr3_nt: TGCAGCGCCGGGACTAGCGGGTTGAGAGAGCAGTACTTC
j_call: TRBJ2-7; d_call: TRBD1; clone_size: NA; v_call: TRBV6-5; cdr3_aa: CASSSSGTGAYEQYF; cdr3_nt: TGTGCCAGCAGTTCTTCTGGGACAGGGGCCTACGAGCAGTACTTC
j_call: TRBJ2-7; d_call: NA; clone_size: few; v_call: TRBV7-9; cdr3_aa: CASSSPFGEQYF; cdr3_nt: TGTGCCAGCAGCTCCCCCTTCGGCGAGCAGTACTTC
j_call: TRBJ1-5; d_call: NA; clone_size: NA; v_call: TRBV5-6; cdr3_aa: CASSFFRGRMPQHF; cdr3_nt: TGTGCCAGCAGCTTTTTCCGGGGCCGCATGCCCCAGCATTTT
j_call: TRBJ1-2; d_call: NA; clone_size: many; v_call: TRBV4-3; cdr3_aa: CASSPEEGVVYGYTF; cdr3_nt: TGCGCCAGCAGCCCCGAAGAGGGAGTAGTCTATGGCTACACCTTC
j_call: TRBJ1-4; d_call: NA; clone_size: few; v_call: TRBV7-9; cdr3_aa: CASRRITPGGEKLFF; cdr3_nt: TGTGCCAGCAGGCGTATCACTCCCGGAGGGGAAAAACTGTTTTTT
j_call: TRBJ2-7; d_call: TRBD1; clone_size: few; v_call: TRBV7-9; cdr3_aa: CASSFRQGPLGEQYF; cdr3_nt: TGTGCCAGCAGCTTCCGACAGGGGCCCTTGGGCGAGCAGTACTTC
j_call: TRBJ2-3; d_call: NA; clone_size: NA; v_call: TRBV9; cdr3_aa: CASSGGRYTDTQYF; cdr3_nt: TGTGCCAGCAGCGGGGGACGGTACACAGATACGCAGTATTTT
j_call: TRBJ2-3; d_call: NA; clone_size: few; v_call: TRBV9; cdr3_aa: CASSPINTDTQYF; cdr3_nt: TGTGCCAGCAGCCCCATCAACACAGATACGCAGTATTTT
j_call: TRBJ2-7; d_call: NA; clone_size: NA; v_call: TRBV7-2; cdr3_aa: CASSYPRGDEQYF; cdr3_nt: TGTGCCAGCAGTTACCCCAGGGGAGACGAGCAGTACTTC
j_call: TRBJ2-2; d_call: NA; clone_size: many; v_call: TRBV29-1; cdr3_aa: CSVGIALTGELFF; cdr3_nt: TGCAGCGTTGGTATAGCGCTTACCGGGGAGCTGTTTTTT
j_call: TRBJ2-7; d_call: NA; clone_size: many; v_call: TRBV12-3/TRBV12-4; cdr3_aa: CASSPSNYEQYF; cdr3_nt: TGTGCCAGCAGTCCCTCCAACTACGAGCAGTACTTC
j_call: TRBJ1-1; d_call: NA; clone_size: NA; v_call: TRBV7-9; cdr3_aa: CASTHYGGMNTEAFF; cdr3_nt: TGTGCCAGCACCCATTACGGGGGCATGAACACTGAAGCTTTCTTT
j_call: TRBJ1-1; d_call: NA; clone_size: NA; v_call: TRBV7-2; cdr3_aa: CASSTGQGRAFF; cdr3_nt: TGTGCCAGCAGCACGGGCCAGGGAAGGGCTTTCTTT
j_call: TRBJ2-1; d_call: NA; clone_size: NA; v_call: TRBV7-9; cdr3_aa: CASSFELRFNEQFF; cdr3_nt: TGTGCCAGCAGCTTCGAGCTACGATTCAATGAGCAGTTCTTC
j_call: TRBJ2-3; d_call: TRBD1; clone_size: few; v_call: TRBV7-8; cdr3_aa: CASSQRGQVTDTQYF; cdr3_nt: TGTGCCAGCAGCCAACGGGGACAGGTAACAGATACGCAGTATTTT
j_call: TRBJ2-7; d_call: TRBD1; clone_size: NA; v_call: TRBV4-1; cdr3_aa: CASSERTGKVYEQYF; cdr3_nt: TGCGCCAGCAGCGAAAGGACAGGGAAAGTCTACGAGCAGTACTTC
j_call: TRBJ1-1; d_call: TRBD1; clone_size: NA; v_call: TRBV6-1; cdr3_aa: CASSATGGSEAFF; cdr3_nt: TGTGCCAGCAGCGCAACAGGGGGATCGGAAGCTTTCTTT
j_call: TRBJ1-1; d_call: NA; clone_size: NA; v_call: TRBV5-1; cdr3_aa: CASSSAPTGFVALKTGTEAFF; cdr3_nt: TGCGCCAGCAGCTCCGCCCCGACAGGCTTTGTGGCTTTGAAGACGGGAACTGAAGCTTTCTTT